This entry lists 2 T cell receptor beta chains sequenced from one sample in a study of T cell responses to AZD1222 COVID-19 vaccine. Clones were read by immunoSEQ multiplex PCR, and TCRdb kept only the in-frame ones, dropping some. Found here are about 150,000 clones, 85% to 95% of them singletons; the top ten hold over 1.3%. The sequenced sample was peripheral blood, obtained on day 0 of AZD1222 vaccination. Receptor source: an adult in good health.

The chain has TRBV13 and TRBJ1-1; TRBD1 might be the D (6 bases). The CDR3 extends over 16 amino acids. Between the trimmed V and J ends, which lost 2 bases and 5 bases, there was a span of 18 bases. In germline, CDR1 is PRHDT, CDR2 FYEKMQ (reference sequence). This chain's CDR3 is CASSLSRGRLWTEAFF. The CDR3 DNA reads as TGTGCCAGCAGCTTAAGTCGGGGGCGGCTTTGGACTGAAGCTTTCTTT. The variable domain in full, with the rest retrieved from reference TRBV13 and TRBJ1-1, is AAGVIQSPRHLIKEKRETATLKCYPIPRHDTVYWYQQGPGQDPQFLISFYEKMQSDKGSIPDRFSAQQFSDYHSELNMSSLELGDSALYFCASSLSRGRLWTEAFFGQGTRLTVV.

This chain connects TRBV9 to TRBJ2-3; TRBD1 aligns across 11 bases. The CDR3 has 17 amino acids. Germline V CDR1 and CDR2: SGDLS, YYNGEE. The trim removed 3 bases at V and 1 base at J, leaving 7 bases unmatched. The CDR3 nucleotides are TGTGCCAGCAGCGCCGGGACAGGGGGTGGACGCACAGATACGCAGTATTTT. This translates into CASSAGTGGGRTDTQYF. The full variable domain, its missing parts supplied by reference TRBV9 and TRBJ2-3, is DSGVTQTPKHLITATGQRVTLRCSPRSGDLSVYWYQQSLDQGLQFLIQYYNGEERAKGNILERFSAQQFPDLHSELNLSSLELGDSALYFCASSAGTGGGRTDTQYFGPGTRLTVL.